This T cell receptor beta chain stems from a study of cytomegalovirus exposure and HLA in healthy donors. Whole-study findings and limits: The study recorded 160 or so TCR beta chains that were cytomegalovirus-associated.

V lost 7 bases and J lost 6; bases outside the gene matches: 8. Germline loops: CDR1 SNHLY, CDR2 FYNNEI. The CDR3 extends over 13 amino acids. Primers for the PCR totalled 60 Vbeta and 13 Jbeta. Data came from immunoSEQ multiplex PCR; TCRdb stores just in-frame clones and leaves some out. In all, the sample yields approximately 120,000 clones. As regards this clone: Its matching antigen is unknown.

Sequenced input: PBMCs. The TCR sequence derives from a man aged 18 to 29 in good health and CMV-seronegative. The V and J genes are TRBV2 and TRBJ1-1; 7 bases are shared with TRBD1. The CDR3 reads CASTVDRVAEAFF. Here the CDR3 DNA reads TGTGCCAGCACCGTTGACAGGGTAGCTGAAGCTTTCTTT.